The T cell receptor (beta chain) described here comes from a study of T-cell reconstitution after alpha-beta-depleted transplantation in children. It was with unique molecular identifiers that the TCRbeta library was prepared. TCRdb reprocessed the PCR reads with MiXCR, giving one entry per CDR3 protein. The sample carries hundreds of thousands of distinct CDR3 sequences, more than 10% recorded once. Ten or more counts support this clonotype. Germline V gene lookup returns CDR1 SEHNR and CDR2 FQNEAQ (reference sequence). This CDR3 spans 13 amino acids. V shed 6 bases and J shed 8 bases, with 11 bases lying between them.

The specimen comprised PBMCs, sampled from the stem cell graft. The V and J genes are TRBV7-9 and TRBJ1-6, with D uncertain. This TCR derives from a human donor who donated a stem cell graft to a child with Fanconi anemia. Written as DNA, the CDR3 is TGTGCCAGCAGTACGACCTTAGATTCACCCCTCCACTTT. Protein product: CASSTTLDSPLHF.